This record concerns one TCR beta chain sequence. These data come from a study of type 1 and type 2 diabetes patients. Across the whole study: T cells were magnetically sorted from PBMCs as CD4+ or CD8+ subsets.

CDR1 is LNHDA and CDR2 is SQIVND in the germline V gene (reference sequence). The CDR3 is made up of 15 amino acids. The trim removed 8 bases at V and 4 bases at J, leaving 8 bases unmatched. Approximately 10 milliliters of peripheral blood were collected from each participant. The PCR template was genomic DNA. Multiplex PCR with 30 forward and 13 reverse primers amplified the TCR beta CDR3. From the multiplex PCR reads, TCRdb called clonotypes with MiXCR, one entry per CDR3 protein. The sample consists of 250,000 to 300,000 distinct CDR3 sequences, more than 45% of them appearing once. The receptor was derived from a man in his late teens or twenties with type 2 diabetes. The chain recombines TRBV19 with TRBJ2-6; TRBD1 matches 7 bases. The sample consisted of peripheral blood mononuclear cells (PBMCs). CDR3 region: CASFQPGQGANVLTF. The CDR3 DNA reads as TGTGCCAGTTTCCAACCGGGACAGGGGGCCAACGTCCTGACTTTC.